This T cell receptor beta chain is from a study of cytomegalovirus exposure and HLA in healthy donors (TCRdb year 2017). Notes on the research overall: According to an earlier analysis of several hundred of the donors, some 180 million T cells yielded some 120 million unique TCR beta sequences and 276 Gb of sequence data. An early release that covered fewer than 750 HLA-typed donors contained approximately 300 gigabases of sequencing data and tens of millions of unique TCR sequences. Of the roughly 400 genotyped donors, approximately 83% fell in the genetic ancestry cluster associated with self-reported Caucasian donors. The study was designed to test whether signatures of past pathogen exposure could be identified by cataloging public T cell receptors. The study used immunosequencing to profile the T cell repertoires of 666 subjects and linked those repertoires to cytomegalovirus serostatus. A separate validation cohort of 100 to 150 different subjects was used in addition to the roughly 640-subject first cohort. To predict cytomegalovirus infection status, the study brought together high-throughput TCR immunosequencing, statistical association of individual TCRs with disease status, and machine learning. A later analysis re-analyzed previously published TCR beta repertoires from several hundred donors and added high-resolution HLA genotyping to study TCR occurrence patterns. Rather than using new phenotypic data, the later analysis identified candidate immune exposures from TCR beta sequences and from how often those sequences occurred across donors. An earlier analysis of roughly 580 of the donors used high-throughput TCR beta sequencing to judge whether each TCR beta V gene segment behaved as functional or pseudogenic. Alongside the repertoire data, information on donor age, sex, ethnicity and CMV serostatus was compiled. A later genetic analysis used genome-wide SNP genotypes for about 60% of the roughly 670 donors, treating that subset as a discovery cohort. All discovery cohort repertoires had been generated on a single sequencing platform. HLA typing covered class I and class II loci at four-digit resolution. The number of donors typed differed by locus, with about 629-630 for A, B, C, DRB1 and DQB1, about 500 for DQA1, over 600 for DPA1, and some 470 for DPB1. Because of strong linkage in the cohort, 4 to 6 DR-DQ haplotypes were treated as single units for association and clustering. Among 350 to 400 genotyped donors of the cohort, an average of approximately 240,000 unique TCR beta nucleotide sequences were sequenced per donor, around 18% of them non-productive.

Broad study findings and their caveats: A cluster of highly shared sequence variants was judged likely to be a technical artifact of the sequencing pipeline. In vitro tests confirmed that a few of the cytomegalovirus-associated TCR beta chains recognize cytomegalovirus antigens. In this cohort, only TCR beta chains were sequenced, and detectable features were limited by the absence of alpha or paired-chain data. Roughly uniform sequencing depth across donors was assumed in presence/absence analyses, although this assumption may not hold. The study gave a list of some 150 TCR beta chains associated with cytomegalovirus. It was suggested by the authors that the approach could potentially be generalized to other disease states and immunological phenotypes. Immune exposure information for the cohort was limited to CMV serostatus. At a false discovery rate of 0.05, a later analysis linked some 17,000 TCR beta sequences to specific HLA alleles. V-gene and J-gene trimming of TCR beta chains was associated with a missense DCLRE1C variant in a later genetic analysis, and the association was replicated in an independent cohort. A later analysis found that TCR association rates varied across HLA loci, with DRB1 alleles showing the most associated TCRs and HLA-C alleles the fewest. A further reported finding was that TCR beta sequences accurately predicted the HLA-A and HLA-B alleles for most subjects in the first cohort. A later genetic analysis reported fewer N-insertions in productive TCRs among donors in an Asian-associated ancestry cluster than the approximately 670-donor mean. Most TCR sequences were observed very rarely across donors, whereas some public TCRs were present in many individuals. In a later analysis, several top co-occurrence clusters were reported to appear linked to parvovirus B19, influenza, CMV and Epstein-Barr virus. Some IMGT-functional V segments, including TRBV6-2 and TRBV6-3, could not be distinguished by the 87-base-pair reads and were therefore excluded. Because HLA typing was missing for some donors at each locus, association tests included only the typed subset. An earlier analysis of approximately 530 of the donors showed that most TCR beta V segments appeared in productive rearrangements either about 87% or about 30% of the time, which broadly matched IMGT annotations. Strong co-occurrence of HLA alleles, especially DR and DQ, made assigning TCR associations to individual alleles difficult. According to a later analysis, most CMV-associated TCR beta chains appeared to be HLA-restricted, and the HLA associations seemed to be driven largely by CMV exposure. Cytomegalovirus status was reported to be diagnosed by the classifier with high specificity and sensitivity in both the original and validation cohorts. Compared with equally common non-associated chains, HLA-associated TCR beta chains in a later analysis were more clonally expanded and had lower generation probabilities. Because counts were too low, around 18 rarely observed V segments, including chromosome 9 orphons, were left out of the earlier analysis of over 550 of the donors. Correlated functional status among segregating V segments might be attributable to linkage disequilibrium, but an unknown experimental factor could not be ruled out.

Preparation of the library involved the immunoSEQ multiplex PCR assay. For the multiplex PCR, a mixture combining 60 forward primers for TCR Vbeta segments and 13 reverse primers for TCR Jbeta segments was used. The CDR3 region of rearranged TCR beta genes was amplified from genomic DNA with a multiplex PCR assay. On the Illumina HiSeq System, the amplified TCR beta libraries were sequenced as 87-base-pair reads. As for the authors' bioinformatics: Across the 500 to 750 repertoires, a later analysis counted some 80 million unique TCR beta chains, roughly 11 million of which were shared by at least two donors. To remove PCR and sequencing errors, raw reads were error-corrected and collapsed into unique sequences using a nearest-neighbor algorithm that merged closely related sequences. To assign V, D and J gene segments, CDR3 sequences were aligned to IMGT reference sequences. Each retained sequence needed at least a six-nucleotide match to both a V gene segment and a J gene segment. A rearrangement was called productive if the CDR3 had no stop codons and remained in frame with V and J, and every other rearrangement was called non-productive. Following IMGT convention, CDR3 was defined as the stretch from the second conserved V-encoded cysteine to the conserved J-encoded phenylalanine. The earlier analysis of 500 to 650 of the donors excluded any sequence lacking an unambiguous match to a single V gene segment. An earlier analysis of 587 of the donors classified V segments as functional when productive rearrangements were above 56.7% and as segregating when the standard deviation between donors was above 5%. A statistical classification framework was built to diagnose cytomegalovirus status from the catalog of TCR beta chain sequences. A later analysis assigned V and J genes by comparing TCR nucleotide sequences with IMGT/GENE-DB human TR gene sequences. A later analysis assigned CDR3 sequences and most-parsimonious VDJ recombination scenarios with the TCRdist pipeline. In a later analysis, each TCR beta chain was defined by its CDR3 amino acid sequence together with its V-gene family, and reads lacking a unique V-gene family were excluded. A later analysis removed 592 highly shared, low-generation-probability nucleotide sequences to deal with suspected cross-contamination and a sequencing artifact. For each public chain, a later analysis derived a clonal expansion index from normalized ranks of inferred template counts within each repertoire. In a later analysis, generation probabilities were computed using a VDJ recombination model fitted to out-of-frame rearrangements, and the results were checked against IGoR. In a later analysis, hypergeometric tests were used to score TCR-TCR, TCR-HLA and TCR-CMV co-occurrence, with a repertoire-size bias correction applied to TCR pairs. False discovery rates were estimated in a later analysis by permuting HLA or CMV assignments 20 times. In a later analysis, co-occurring TCRs were grouped with DBSCAN, and TCRdist sequence similarity was added when clustering was performed within HLA-allele-positive subsets. Repertoires with fewer than 30,000 or more than 120,000 public chains, plus five repertoires with anomalous nucleotide sharing, were excluded from co-occurrence clustering. The clones in this table, taken by TCRdb from immuneACCESS, are in-frame only. Not every clone is retained; where verified, under half of the shortfall comes from an unresolved V gene, and the cause of the rest is unknown. V and J calls and clone size come straight from that table; D and trimming were deduced from the DNA. Across this sample there are roughly 160,000 clones, with around 86% seen only once. 2% to 2.5% of the sample comes from the top ten.

The cohort consisted of fewer than 700 healthy bone marrow donors. Cohort members were all nominally healthy when sampled, although unrecorded immune exposures were likely present. The donor tested CMV seronegative, placing the donor among the roughly 400 seronegative members of the cohort. A peripheral blood sample was provided by each donor, and peripheral blood mononuclear cells were used for TCR beta sequencing. Genomic DNA was extracted from the blood cell samples with the Qiagen DNeasy Blood Extraction Kit. The count of this clone is one. This clone's antigen is unknown. Base qualities were left out, and no much larger clone turns up one base away. The trim is 3 bases for V and 7 bases for J, with a gap of 19 bases between the germline ends. The CDR3 contains 17 residues, cysteine and phenylalanine counted. The kept DNA is CDR3 alone, 51 bases in frame from the first base. CDR1 SGHDN and CDR2 FVKESK were looked up in the germline V gene.

The TCR sequence derives from a male donor in good health and CMV-seronegative. The receptor chain draws on TRBV14 and TRBJ1-6; the D segment could be TRBD1, given 5 matching bases. Sequencing used PBMCs. Here the CDR3 is given as CASSQWTSPYPNSPLHF. Read as DNA, the sequence is TGTGCCAGCAGCCAGTGGACATCACCCTACCCCAATTCACCCCTCCACTTT.